The entry below gives a single TCR beta chain sequence along with its context. Its antigen is not known. These data are taken from a study of cytomegalovirus exposure and HLA in healthy donors. Study outcomes and limitations: Later analysis indicated greater clonal expansion among HLA-associated TCR beta chains than among equally common other chains.

The V end lost 2 bases, the J end lost 5 bases, and 9 bases lay between the germline ends. CDR1 is MDHEN, CDR2 SYDVKM, per germline. CDR3 length: 13 amino acids. The study ran its PCR with 60 Vbeta and 13 Jbeta primers. Sequenced by immunoSEQ multiplex PCR; TCRdb stores in-frame clones only, minus some. This table has fewer than 300,000 clones, about four fifths appearing once. Sequencing was performed on PBMCs. The chain recombines TRBV28 with TRBJ2-5; D is unresolved. This sequence originates from a girl aged 2 to 10 in good health and CMV-seronegative. For the CDR3, the DNA is TGTGCCAGCAGTTTAGGAGTTCCGGAGACCCAGTACTTC. Encoded protein: CASSLGVPETQYF.